Listed below are T cell receptor beta chains from one sample, sequenced in a study of blood T cell repertoires in COVID-19. Profiling relied on immunoSEQ multiplex PCR, and the TCRdb table lists in-frame clones only, not all of them. Among about 140,000 clones listed, over 60% were seen once. Sequenced material: PBMCs or T cells enriched from blood (not recorded which). The receptor set was obtained from a woman in her forties or fifties who had recovered from COVID-19. Both conserved end residues are part of each CDR3. D genes are given only for firm matches. Only part of the rows carry a size: once, few, many, or a class if the clone is expanded.

TRBD1	TRBJ1-4	TRBV2	NA	CASRKTGGDEKLFF	TGTGCCAGCAGGAAGACAGGGGGAGATGAAAAACTGTTTTTT
NA	TRBJ1-4	TRBV20-1	NA	CSARETRELFF	TGCAGTGCTAGGGAGACGAGGGAACTGTTTTTT
NA	TRBJ2-3	TRBV13	NA	CASSSHVVLPDTQYF	TGTGCCAGCAGCTCCCACGTAGTGCTCCCAGATACGCAGTATTTT
NA	TRBJ1-2	TRBV3-1/TRBV3-2	NA	CASSLWVEEGYTF	TGTGCCAGCAGCCTGTGGGTGGAGGAAGGCTACACCTTC
TRBD2	TRBJ2-7	TRBV7-3	NA	CASSLTAGEVHEQYF	TGTGCCAGCAGCTTAACAGCGGGAGAAGTCCACGAGCAGTACTTC
NA	TRBJ2-3	TRBV19	NA	CASTNGRGTDTQYF	TGTGCCAGTACGAACGGGAGAGGAACAGATACGCAGTATTTT
TRBD2	TRBJ2-5	TRBV5-1	NA	CASSTPPWGGRKTQYF	TGCGCCAGCAGCACCCCCCCGTGGGGGGGGAGGAAGACCCAGTACTTC
TRBD1	TRBJ1-2	TRBV5-1	NA	CASSVTGDRSEVYTF	TGCGCCAGCAGCGTCACAGGGGACCGGAGTGAAGTCTACACCTTC
TRBD1	TRBJ1-3	TRBV9	NA	CASSVVDRGIGNTIYF	TGTGCCAGCAGCGTAGTGGACAGGGGGATAGGAAACACCATATATTTT
NA	TRBJ1-1	TRBV12-3/TRBV12-4	NA	CASSKQGTPEAFF	TGTGCCAGCAGTAAACAGGGAACCCCCGAGGCTTTCTTT
NA	TRBJ1-2	TRBV28	NA	CASEVQGSYGYTF	TGTGCCAGCGAAGTACAGGGTTCCTATGGCTACACCTTC
TRBD1	TRBJ2-5	TRBV9	NA	CASSVGPTGGSGETQYF	TGTGCCAGCAGCGTAGGGCCGACAGGGGGCTCGGGAGAGACCCAGTACTTC
TRBD1	TRBJ1-5	TRBV4-1	once	CASSPGDRTDSNQPQHF	TGCGCCAGCAGCCCGGGGGACAGGACGGATAGCAATCAGCCCCAGCATTTT
NA	TRBJ1-5	TRBV9	NA	CASSSQVGPQPQHF	TGTGCCAGCAGCTCCCAAGTGGGCCCTCAGCCCCAGCATTTT
NA	TRBJ2-7	TRBV6-5	NA	CASSYWGRDYEQYF	TGTGCCAGCAGTTACTGGGGCAGGGACTACGAGCAGTACTTC
TRBD1	TRBJ2-5	TRBV2	NA	CASNPGQGGIQETQYF	TGTGCCAGCAACCCTGGACAGGGGGGCATCCAAGAGACCCAGTACTTC
TRBD1	TRBJ1-2	TRBV19	few	CASRLGTANYGYTF	TGTGCCAGTAGACTCGGGACAGCTAACTATGGCTACACCTTC
TRBD1	TRBJ1-6	TRBV5-1	NA	CASSQDRAGSPLHF	TGCGCCAGCAGCCAGGACAGGGCGGGTTCACCCCTCCACTTT
NA	TRBJ1-1	TRBV18	NA	CASSGAPNTEAFF	TGTGCCAGCTCAGGGGCGCCGAACACTGAAGCTTTCTTT
NA	TRBJ2-2	TRBV5-1	NA	CASSSEAPDTGELFF	TGCGCCAGCAGCTCGGAGGCCCCCGACACCGGGGAGCTGTTTTTT
NA	TRBJ1-2	TRBV5-1	NA	CASSLGSNYGYTF	TGCGCCAGCAGCTTGGGCAGTAACTATGGCTACACCTTC
TRBD1	TRBJ1-1	TRBV5-1	once	CASSSGQGNTEAFF	TGCGCCAGCAGCTCCGGACAGGGGAACACTGAAGCTTTCTTT
NA	TRBJ2-7	TRBV7-6	few	CASSFMDSSYEQYF	TGTGCCAGCAGCTTTATGGACAGCTCCTACGAGCAGTACTTC
NA	TRBJ2-5	TRBV13	NA	CASSSGMGQGMQETQYF	TGTGCCAGCAGCTCCGGAATGGGGCAGGGCATGCAAGAGACCCAGTACTTC
TRBD2	TRBJ2-7	TRBV5-4	NA	CASSFPGGLSEQYF	TGTGCCAGCAGCTTCCCCGGGGGGTTAAGCGAGCAGTACTTC
NA	TRBJ2-7	TRBV7-8	NA	CASSLEATPYEQYF	TGTGCCAGCAGCTTAGAAGCGACCCCCTACGAGCAGTACTTC
NA	TRBJ1-2	TRBV6-5	NA	CASSYTGMYYGYTF	TGTGCCAGCAGTTACACGGGAATGTACTATGGCTACACCTTC
TRBD2	TRBJ2-5	TRBV19	NA	CASSMPAGGVETQYF	TGTGCCAGTAGTATGCCAGCGGGAGGGGTGGAGACCCAGTACTTC
NA	TRBJ2-2	TRBV5-1	once	CASSPPGRQEAGELFF	TGCGCCAGCAGCCCACCCGGTAGGCAGGAGGCCGGGGAGCTGTTTTTT
TRBD1	TRBJ1-2	TRBV6-6	NA	CASGVLGTGAYGYTF	TGTGCCAGTGGGGTTCTCGGGACAGGGGCCTATGGCTACACCTTC
TRBD1	TRBJ2-1	TRBV18	NA	CASSPGTGESYNEQFF	TGTGCCAGCTCACCGGGGACAGGGGAATCCTACAATGAGCAGTTCTTC
NA	TRBJ2-3	TRBV5-1	NA	CASSANPRTDTQYF	TGCGCCAGCAGCGCCAACCCGAGAACAGATACGCAGTATTTT
TRBD1	TRBJ1-2	TRBV7-3	NA	CASSEQGRYGYTF	TGTGCCAGCAGCGAACAGGGGCGGTATGGCTACACCTTC
NA	TRBJ1-4	TRBV5-1	NA	CASSLGPGGSVSNEKLFF	TGCGCCAGCAGCTTGGGCCCCGGGGGGTCGGTTTCTAATGAAAAACTGTTTTTT
TRBD2	TRBJ2-1	TRBV9	NA	CASSHPGHREWEARGDEQFF	TGTGCCAGCAGCCATCCAGGGCACCGAGAATGGGAAGCTCGGGGGGATGAGCAGTTCTTC
TRBD1	TRBJ1-2	TRBV6-4	once	CASRPGQGKGGYTF	TGTGCCAGCAGGCCGGGACAGGGGAAGGGTGGCTACACCTTC
NA	TRBJ1-5	TRBV10-3	NA	CAISGAGVNQPQHF	TGTGCCATCAGTGGGGCGGGAGTCAATCAGCCCCAGCATTTT
TRBD1	TRBJ2-7	TRBV18	NA	CASSPSTGTGTYEQYF	TGTGCCAGCTCACCATCCACCGGGACAGGAACCTACGAGCAGTACTTC
TRBD2	TRBJ2-3	TRBV5-4	NA	CASSLRLAGAVDTQYF	TGTGCCAGCAGCTTGCGGCTAGCGGGGGCTGTAGATACGCAGTATTTT
TRBD2	TRBJ2-1	TRBV7-8	few	CASSLRAGDYNEQFF	TGTGCCAGCAGCTTAAGGGCGGGAGATTACAATGAGCAGTTCTTC
NA	TRBJ1-2	TRBV28	few	CASSFLGGREGYTF	TGTGCCAGCAGTTTTCTTGGAGGGAGAGAGGGCTACACCTTC
NA	TRBJ2-2	TRBV5-1	NA	CASSLGLASNTGELFF	TGCGCCAGCAGCTTGGGGCTAGCGAGTAACACCGGGGAGCTGTTTTTT
NA	TRBJ1-5	TRBV6-1	few	CASSTDNSPQPQHF	TGTGCCAGCAGCACGGACAACTCGCCTCAGCCCCAGCATTTT
NA	TRBJ1-4	TRBV4-1	NA	CASRGAGEKLFF	TGCGCCAGCAGGGGGGCAGGGGAAAAACTGTTTTTT
NA	TRBJ1-5	TRBV19	NA	CASSPLPYSNQPQHF	TGTGCCAGTAGTCCCCTACCCTATAGCAATCAGCCCCAGCATTTT
NA	TRBJ1-4	TRBV19	NA	CASLDSDNEKLFF	TGTGCCAGTCTGGACAGTGATAATGAAAAACTGTTTTTT
TRBD1	TRBJ1-4	TRBV15	NA	CATSRRGTGGWSKLFF	TGTGCCACCAGCAGGAGGGGGACAGGGGGGTGGTCAAAACTGTTTTTT
NA	TRBJ1-6	TRBV7-3	once	CASSLYGGHQSPLHF	TGTGCCAGCAGCTTATACGGGGGGCATCAATCACCCCTCCACTTT
NA	TRBJ1-1	TRBV5-5	NA	CASSLGHTMNTEAFF	TGTGCCAGCAGCTTGGGGCACACAATGAACACTGAAGCTTTCTTT
NA	TRBJ2-7	TRBV5-1	once	CASSLGQAPYEQYF	TGCGCCAGCAGCTTGGGACAGGCGCCCTACGAGCAGTACTTC
NA	TRBJ2-5	TRBV5-1	NA	CASSLLEGEGTQYF	TGCGCCAGCAGCTTGTTGGAGGGCGAAGGGACCCAGTACTTC
TRBD2	TRBJ2-4	TRBV19	NA	CASSNSGGIAKNIQYF	TGTGCCAGTAGTAATAGCGGGGGGATAGCCAAAAACATTCAGTACTTC
NA	TRBJ1-1	TRBV24-1	NA	CATSDSRGNTEAFF	TGTGCCACCAGTGATTCCCGGGGGAACACTGAAGCTTTCTTT
NA	TRBJ1-1	TRBV6-6	NA	CASSPGGLTEAFF	TGTGCCAGCAGCCCCGGAGGGCTCACTGAAGCTTTCTTT
NA	TRBJ2-3	TRBV3-1/TRBV3-2	NA	CASSRQGTDTQYF	TGTGCCAGCAGCCGTCAGGGCACAGATACGCAGTATTTT